The TCR beta chain described here comes from a study of T cell changes during pregnancy in multiple sclerosis. CDR1 is SGHTA, CDR2 FQGTGA, per germline. The ends lost 5 bases at V and 5 bases at J; junction bases unmatched: 22. The CDR3 is made up of 20 amino acids. Method: immunoSEQ multiplex PCR; TCRdb's copy keeps in-frame clones and lacks some. The sample carries 55,000 or so clones, roughly 90% recorded once. A single count supports this clone. The sample consisted of CD4+ T cells from peripheral blood mononuclear cells, taken after pregnancy. This TCR was sampled from a female donor in good health, enrolled as a control in a pregnancy study. The chain has TRBV7-3 and TRBJ1-5; 9 bases fit TRBD1. In DNA form, the CDR3 reads TGTGCCAGCAGCCCGCGGCCTACGGGGGGGGACAGGGAGGTCCATCAGCCCCAGCATTTT. Protein product: CASSPRPTGGDREVHQPQHF.